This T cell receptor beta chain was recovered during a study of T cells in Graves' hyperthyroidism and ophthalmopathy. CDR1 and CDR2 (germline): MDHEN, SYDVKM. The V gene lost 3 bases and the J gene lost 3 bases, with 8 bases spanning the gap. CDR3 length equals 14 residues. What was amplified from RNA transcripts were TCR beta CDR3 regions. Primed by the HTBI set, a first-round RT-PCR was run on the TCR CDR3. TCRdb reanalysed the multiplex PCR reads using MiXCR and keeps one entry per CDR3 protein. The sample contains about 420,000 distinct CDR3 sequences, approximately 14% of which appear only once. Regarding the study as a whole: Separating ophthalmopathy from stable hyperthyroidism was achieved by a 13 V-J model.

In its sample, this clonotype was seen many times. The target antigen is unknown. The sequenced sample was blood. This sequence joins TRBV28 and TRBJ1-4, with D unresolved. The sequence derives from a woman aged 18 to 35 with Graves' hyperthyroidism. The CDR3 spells CASSFSGSNEKLFF. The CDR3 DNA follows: TGTGCCAGCAGTTTTTCCGGGTCTAATGAAAAACTGTTTTTT.